This T cell receptor (beta chain) was found in a study of response to subunit inactivated influenza vaccine. Study-level points and caveats: Few additional T cells are recruited per seasonal influenza vaccination, authors suggested.

Germline loops: CDR1 DFQATT, CDR2 SNEGSKA (reference sequence). This CDR3 contains 13 residues. TCRdb re-analysed the RT-PCR reads in MiXCR, keeping a single row per CDR3 protein. The profile covers about 520,000 distinct CDR3 sequences, with about 25% appearing a single time and 1.9% taken by the ten largest. Points on this clonotype: What it binds is unknown. At one of its ends the junction is not consistent with the germline gene, which may arise from a read error.

This sample comprised CD4+ T cells sorted from PBMCs, obtained around 5 days after vaccination. The chain joins TRBV20-1 to TRBJ2-1; D tentatively reads TRBD1 or TRBD2 (6 bases each). The receptor comes from a man over 45 who received an inactivated influenza vaccine. The DNA for the CDR3 is TGCAGTGCTAGAGACCCTGGGAAGGGGGGTCCCCTCTTC. Amino acids: CSARDPGKGGPLF.